The clone carrying this T cell receptor beta chain was observed once. As yet, its antigen is unknown. The length of the CDR3 is 16 residues. Looked up from germline, CDR1 is MGHDK and CDR2 is SYGVNS. V lost 2 bases and J lost 6; bases outside the gene matches: 10. This sample stems from a study of resident and recirculating memory T cells in vitiligo. Study-level points and caveats: Vitiligo lesions lacked a unique dominant clone, and clonality varied.

The data were produced by immunoSEQ multiplex PCR, yet TCRdb's version contains in-frame clones alone and is incomplete. The sample contains 70,000 to 95,000 clones, roughly 94% of which appear only once. The sample consisted of blood. The clonotype was recovered from a male donor with vitiligo. The V gene is TRBV25-1, the J gene TRBJ2-7; the match to TRBD2 covers 10 bases. The CDR3 DNA follows: TGTGCCAGCAGTGAAAGGTCTAGCGGGAGCAGGGTCGAGCAGTACTTC. The encoded protein is CASSERSSGSRVEQYF.